Sequencing of this T cell receptor beta chain was carried out in a study of cytomegalovirus exposure and HLA in healthy donors. Notes on the study in general: Earlier results showed most TCR beta V segments being productive about 87% or about 30% of the time. An Asian-associated ancestry cluster reportedly showed fewer N-insertions than the roughly 670-donor mean in a later analysis. Cytomegalovirus status was reportedly diagnosed by the classifier with high specificity and sensitivity. According to the study, some 160 TCR beta chains were cytomegalovirus-associated.

PCR used 60 Vbeta primers and 13 Jbeta primers. Sequencing used immunoSEQ multiplex PCR; TCRdb keeps in-frame clones, though not all of them. The data show some 170,000 clones, roughly 79% seen once. This CDR3 is built from 16 residues. Germline V gene data show CDR1 as GTSNPN and CDR2 as SVGIG (reference sequence). V dropped 2 bases and J dropped 2; count of bases not matched to a gene: 5. As regards this clone: What it binds is unknown.

The chain employs TRBV30 and TRBJ2-1; 11 bases align to TRBD2. The receptor comes from a woman in her thirties or forties in good health and CMV-seronegative. Sequenced: PBMCs. This CDR3 is CAWSPLAGGAYNEQFF. CDR3 DNA sequence: TGTGCCTGGAGTCCGTTAGCGGGGGGGGCCTACAATGAGCAGTTCTTC.